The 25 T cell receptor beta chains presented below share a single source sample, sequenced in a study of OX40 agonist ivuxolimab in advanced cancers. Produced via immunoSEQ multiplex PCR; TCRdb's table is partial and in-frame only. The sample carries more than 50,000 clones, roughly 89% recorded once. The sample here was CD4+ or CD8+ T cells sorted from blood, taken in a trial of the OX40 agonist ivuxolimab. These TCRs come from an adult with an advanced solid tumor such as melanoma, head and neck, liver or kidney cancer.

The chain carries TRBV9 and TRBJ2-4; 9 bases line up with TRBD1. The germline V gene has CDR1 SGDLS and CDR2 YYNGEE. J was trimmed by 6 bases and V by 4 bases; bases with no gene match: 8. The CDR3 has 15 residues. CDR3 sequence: CASSPGGQGGNIQYF. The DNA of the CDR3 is TGTGCCAGCAGCCCCGGGGGACAGGGTGGAAACATTCAGTACTTC.

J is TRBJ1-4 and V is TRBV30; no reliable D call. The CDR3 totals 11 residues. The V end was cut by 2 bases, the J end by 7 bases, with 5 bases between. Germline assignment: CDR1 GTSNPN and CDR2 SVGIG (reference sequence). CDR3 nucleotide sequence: TGTGCCTGGAGTTTGAGTGAAAAACTGTTTTTT. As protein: CAWSLSEKLFF.

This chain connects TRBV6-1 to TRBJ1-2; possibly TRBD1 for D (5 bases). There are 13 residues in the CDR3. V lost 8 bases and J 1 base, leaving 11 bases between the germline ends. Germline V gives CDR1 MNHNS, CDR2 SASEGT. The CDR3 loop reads CASGTGDNYGYTF. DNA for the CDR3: TGTGCCAGCGGGACCGGGGATAACTATGGCTACACCTTC.

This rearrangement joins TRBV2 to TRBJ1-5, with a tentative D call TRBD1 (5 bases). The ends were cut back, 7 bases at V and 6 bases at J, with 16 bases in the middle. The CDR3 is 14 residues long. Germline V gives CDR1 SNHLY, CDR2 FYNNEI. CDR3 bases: TGTGCCAGCACGTGGCAGGGTAAGAGTCAGCCCCAGCATTTT. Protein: CASTWQGKSQPQHF.

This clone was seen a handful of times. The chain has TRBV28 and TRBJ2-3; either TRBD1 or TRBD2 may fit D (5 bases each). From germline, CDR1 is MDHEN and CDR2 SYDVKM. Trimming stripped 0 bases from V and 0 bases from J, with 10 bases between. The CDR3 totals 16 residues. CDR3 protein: CASSLWRGGSTDTQYF. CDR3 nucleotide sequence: TGTGCCAGCAGTTTATGGAGGGGTGGGAGCACAGATACGCAGTATTTT.

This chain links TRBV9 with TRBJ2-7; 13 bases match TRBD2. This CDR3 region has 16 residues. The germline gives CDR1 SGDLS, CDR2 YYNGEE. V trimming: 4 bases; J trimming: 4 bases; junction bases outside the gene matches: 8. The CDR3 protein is CASSQGLAGVAYEQYF. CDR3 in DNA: TGTGCCAGCAGCCAAGGACTAGCGGGAGTGGCGTACGAGCAGTACTTC.

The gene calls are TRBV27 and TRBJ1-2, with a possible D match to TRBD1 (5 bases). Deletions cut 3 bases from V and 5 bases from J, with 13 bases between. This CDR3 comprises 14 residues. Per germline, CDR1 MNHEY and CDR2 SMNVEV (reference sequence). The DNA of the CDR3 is TGTGCCAGCAGTTTCCTTGGGGGAGGGTATGGCTACACCTTC. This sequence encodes CASSFLGGGYGYTF.

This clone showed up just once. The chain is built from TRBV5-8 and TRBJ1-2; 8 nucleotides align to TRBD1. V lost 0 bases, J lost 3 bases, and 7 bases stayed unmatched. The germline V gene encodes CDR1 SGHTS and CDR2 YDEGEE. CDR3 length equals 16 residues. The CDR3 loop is CASSLDGQGQYYGYTF. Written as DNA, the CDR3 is TGTGCCAGCAGCTTGGATGGACAGGGCCAATACTATGGCTACACCTTC.

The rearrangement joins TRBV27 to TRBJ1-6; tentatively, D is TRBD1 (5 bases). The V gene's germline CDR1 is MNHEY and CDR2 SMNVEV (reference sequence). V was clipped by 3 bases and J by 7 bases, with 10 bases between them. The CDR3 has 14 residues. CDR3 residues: CASSFQGLNSPLHF. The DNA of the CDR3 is TGTGCCAGCAGTTTTCAGGGTCTCAATTCACCCCTCCACTTT.

CDR3 nucleotide sequence: TGTGCCAGCAGCGTAGAGGGGGGCGGAGCGGGGAACAATGAGCAGTTCTTC. Its protein product is CASSVEGGGAGNNEQFF. The chain couples TRBV9 to TRBJ2-1; tentative D call: TRBD2 (7 bases). The CDR3 is 17 amino acids. The V end was cut by 0 bases, the J end by 5 bases, with 18 bases between. Germline V gives CDR1 SGDLS, CDR2 YYNGEE.

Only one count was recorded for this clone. The CDR3 DNA reads as TGTGCCAGCAGCCCCCCAGCCGGACAGGGAAGAAACACCATATATTTT. Protein: CASSPPAGQGRNTIYF. The chain recombines TRBV7-9 with TRBJ1-3; TRBD1 agrees at 8 bases. Germline V CDR1 and CDR2: SEHNR, FQNEAQ (reference sequence). With 5 bases clipped from V and 5 bases from J, the junction kept 11 bases outside the gene matches. CDR3 length: 16 residues.

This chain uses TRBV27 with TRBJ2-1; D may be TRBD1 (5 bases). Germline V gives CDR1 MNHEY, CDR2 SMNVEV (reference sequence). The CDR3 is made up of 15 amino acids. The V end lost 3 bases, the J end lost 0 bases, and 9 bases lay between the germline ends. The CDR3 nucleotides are TGTGCCAGCAGTTTCAGGGTTAGCTCCTACAATGAGCAGTTCTTC. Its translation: CASSFRVSSYNEQFF.

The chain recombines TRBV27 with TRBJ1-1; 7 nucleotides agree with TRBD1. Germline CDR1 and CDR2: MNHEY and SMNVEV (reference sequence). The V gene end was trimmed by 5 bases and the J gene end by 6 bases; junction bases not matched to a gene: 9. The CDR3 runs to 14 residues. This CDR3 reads CASSAGQLIPEAFF. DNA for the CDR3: TGTGCCAGCAGTGCGGGACAGTTGATACCTGAAGCTTTCTTT.

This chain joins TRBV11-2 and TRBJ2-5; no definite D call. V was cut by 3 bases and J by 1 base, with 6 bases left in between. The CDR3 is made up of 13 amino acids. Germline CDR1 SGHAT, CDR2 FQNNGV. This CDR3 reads CASSFPTQETQYF. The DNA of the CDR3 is TGTGCCAGCAGCTTCCCGACCCAAGAGACCCAGTACTTC.

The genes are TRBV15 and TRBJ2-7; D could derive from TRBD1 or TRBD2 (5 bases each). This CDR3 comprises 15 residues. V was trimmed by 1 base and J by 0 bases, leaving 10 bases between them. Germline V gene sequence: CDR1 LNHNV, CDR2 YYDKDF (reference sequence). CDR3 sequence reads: CATSRAWGSSYEQYF. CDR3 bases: TGTGCCACCAGCAGAGCTTGGGGGAGCTCCTACGAGCAGTACTTC.

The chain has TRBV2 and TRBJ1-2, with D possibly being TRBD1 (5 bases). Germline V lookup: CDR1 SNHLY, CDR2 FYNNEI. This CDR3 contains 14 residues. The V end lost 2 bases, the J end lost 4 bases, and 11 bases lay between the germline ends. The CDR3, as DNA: TGTGCCAGCAGTGAACTTTGGGGGTCCTATGGCTACACCTTC. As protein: CASSELWGSYGYTF.

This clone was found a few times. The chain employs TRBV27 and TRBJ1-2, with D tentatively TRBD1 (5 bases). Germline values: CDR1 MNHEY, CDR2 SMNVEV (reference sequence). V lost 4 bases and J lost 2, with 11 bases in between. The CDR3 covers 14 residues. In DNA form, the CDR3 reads TGTGCCAGCAGTTCCCGGGACCGGAACTATGGCTACACCTTC. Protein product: CASSSRDRNYGYTF.

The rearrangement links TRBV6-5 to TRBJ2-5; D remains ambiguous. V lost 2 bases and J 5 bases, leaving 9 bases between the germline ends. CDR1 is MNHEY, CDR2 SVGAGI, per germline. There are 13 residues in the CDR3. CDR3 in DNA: TGTGCCAGCAGTTACCTCGAAGGGGAGACCCAGTACTTC. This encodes CASSYLEGETQYF.

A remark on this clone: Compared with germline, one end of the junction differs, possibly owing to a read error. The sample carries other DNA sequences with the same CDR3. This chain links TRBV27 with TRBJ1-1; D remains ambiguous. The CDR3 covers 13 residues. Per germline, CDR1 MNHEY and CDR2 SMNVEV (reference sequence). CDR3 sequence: CASSFGENAEAFF. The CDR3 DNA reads TGTGCCAGCAGTTTCGGGGAGAACGCTGAAGCTTTCTTT.

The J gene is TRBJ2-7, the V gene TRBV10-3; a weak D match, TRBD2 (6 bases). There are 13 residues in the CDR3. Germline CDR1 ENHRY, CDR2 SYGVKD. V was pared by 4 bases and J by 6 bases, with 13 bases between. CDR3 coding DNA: TGTGCCATCAGTGGACTAGTAGCCCGCGAGCAGTACTTC. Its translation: CAISGLVAREQYF.

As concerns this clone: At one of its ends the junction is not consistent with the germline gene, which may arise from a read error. DNA for the CDR3: TGTGCCAGCAGCCCATCAGCGGGGGGACCCGACTTC. This encodes CASSPSAGGPDF. This chain joins TRBV7-6 and TRBJ2-5, with TRBD2 matching over 9 bases. This CDR3 region has 12 residues. The germline CDR1 and CDR2 sequences are SGHVS and FNYEAQ.

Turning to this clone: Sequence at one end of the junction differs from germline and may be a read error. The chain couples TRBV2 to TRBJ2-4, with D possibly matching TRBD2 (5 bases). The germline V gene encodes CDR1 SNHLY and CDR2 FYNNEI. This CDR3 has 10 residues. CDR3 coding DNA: TGTGCCAGCTGGGAGAGGTGGGCGCACTTC. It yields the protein CASWERWAHF.

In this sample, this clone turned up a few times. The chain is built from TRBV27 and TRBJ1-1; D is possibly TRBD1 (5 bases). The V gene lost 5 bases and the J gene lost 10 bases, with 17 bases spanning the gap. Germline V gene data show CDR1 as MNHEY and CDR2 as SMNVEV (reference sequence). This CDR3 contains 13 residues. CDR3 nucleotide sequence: TGTGCCAGCAGTGACCGGGACTTCCCGGGAGCTTTCTTT. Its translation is CASSDRDFPGAFF.

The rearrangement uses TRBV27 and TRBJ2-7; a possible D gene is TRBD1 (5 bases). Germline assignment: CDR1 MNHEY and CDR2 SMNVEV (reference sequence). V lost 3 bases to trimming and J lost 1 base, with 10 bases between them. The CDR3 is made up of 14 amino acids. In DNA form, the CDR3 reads TGTGCCAGCAGTTTTGGGGCAGGGTCCTACGAGCAGTACTTC. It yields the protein CASSFGAGSYEQYF.

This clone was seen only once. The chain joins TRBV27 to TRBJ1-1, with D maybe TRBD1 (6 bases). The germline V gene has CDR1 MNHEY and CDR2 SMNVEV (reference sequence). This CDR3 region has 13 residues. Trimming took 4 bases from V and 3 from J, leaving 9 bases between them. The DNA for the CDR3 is TGTGCCAGCAGTTGGGCAGGGGACACTGAAGCTTTCTTT. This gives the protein CASSWAGDTEAFF.